Described below is a single TCR beta chain sequence and its context. The data were taken from a study of blood T cell repertoires in COVID-19. About the research overall: Collection of acute and convalescent COVID-19 samples took place in the United States, Italy and Spain. The cDNA or gDNA used as material had been derived from T cells, B-cell-depleted T cells, or PBMCs.

Germline CDR1 and CDR2: MDHEN and SYDVKM. V lost 5 bases and J lost 5, with 10 bases in between. The CDR3 loop spans 13 amino acids. As processed by the authors: Amplified reference gene primers provided the basis for estimating nucleated cell counts. Using immunoSEQ multiplex PCR, the repertoire was profiled, and TCRdb retains in-frame clones only, with some absent. The D gene and trimming were derived from the DNA, and the V and J assignments and clone size from that table. The data show under 150,000 clones, over 70% seen once. The source of this sequence is an older man with active or convalescent COVID-19. The specimen was peripheral blood. The J gene is TRBJ1-5, the V gene TRBV28; the D is unclear. CDR3 sequence (DNA): TGTGCCAGCAGTCGCCGAGTCGATCAGCCCCAGCATTTT. It translates to CASSRRVDQPQHF.